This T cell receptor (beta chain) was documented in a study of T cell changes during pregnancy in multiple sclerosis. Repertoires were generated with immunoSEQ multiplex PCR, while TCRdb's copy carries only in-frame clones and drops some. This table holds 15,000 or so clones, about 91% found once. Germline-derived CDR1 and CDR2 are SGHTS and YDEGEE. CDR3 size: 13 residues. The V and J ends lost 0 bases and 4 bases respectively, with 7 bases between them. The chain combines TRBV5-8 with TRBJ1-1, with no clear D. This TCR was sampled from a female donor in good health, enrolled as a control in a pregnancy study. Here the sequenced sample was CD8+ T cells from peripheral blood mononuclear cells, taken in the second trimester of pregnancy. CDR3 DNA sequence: TGTGCCAGCAGCTTGGAGCGGGTCACTGAAGCTTTCTTT. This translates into CASSLERVTEAFF.